The entry that follows covers one T cell receptor beta chain sequence. What it binds is unknown. Primed by a sample-barcoded 5' primer and a J-beta primer mix, a second PCR proceeded for 7 to 11 cycles. All samples yielded 3 million or more CDR3-containing paired-end reads. TCRdb processed the 5' RACE reads anew with MiXCR; each CDR3 protein has one entry. Of fewer than 1 million distinct CDR3 sequences in the sample, 44% were seen once. This sample was included in a study of blood T cells in healthy people across ages. Study observations and caveats: While age rose, TCR beta diversity per million T cells dropped in a roughly linear way.

V was cut by 2 bases and J by 0 bases, with 9 bases left in between. The CDR3 is 15 residues long. The receptor was isolated from a man in his 60s in good health. The sequencing sample was made of blood. This chain joins TRBV12-3 or TRBV12-4 and TRBJ2-3, with unresolved D. Written as DNA, the CDR3 is TGTGCCAGCAGTTTACGCCGTGCTAGCACAGATACGCAGTATTTT. Translated, it gives CASSLRRASTDTQYF.